This record covers a single T cell receptor beta chain. This may be a read error, as it is one base from a much larger clone. The CDR3 consists of 15 residues. From germline, CDR1 is MDHEN and CDR2 SYDVKM. As for time point: persistent/refractory GD, antithyroid drugs over 5 years with positive TRAb. PBMC RNA was the source of the TCR library. Building of the TCR beta libraries involved iRepertoire HTBI primers and Arm-PCR of CDR3 regions. Via MiXCR, TCRdb re-called the multiplex PCR reads, giving one row per CDR3 protein. The sample holds roughly 450,000 distinct CDR3 sequences, around 20% seen once. These data come from a study of regulatory T cells in long-lasting Graves disease.

This rearrangement joins TRBV28 to TRBJ2-7; D perhaps matches TRBD2 (6 bases). The sequence was collected from a female donor with Graves disease. Sample: peripheral blood mononuclear cells (PBMCs), taken when the disease was refractory, from a patient treated with antithyroid drugs. As DNA, the CDR3 is TGTGCCAGCAGTCCTACTAGCTACCTGTCCTACGAGCGGTACTTC. Protein product: CASSPTSYLSYERYF.